The 27 T cell receptor beta chains below all came from one sample that was sequenced in a study of neoadjuvant anti-PD-1 for oral cavity cancer. The repertoire was sequenced with immunoSEQ multiplex PCR; TCRdb's copy has only in-frame clones and lacks some. The repertoire holds approximately 16,000 clones, 60% to 80% seen once, with about 2.6% in the top ten. The source material was PBMCs, sampled before nivolumab (anti-PD-1) treatment. The receptor source for this set is a person aged 40 to 85 with oral cavity squamous cell carcinoma.

This clone was seen only a few times. The gene calls are TRBV5-4 and TRBJ2-2; 7 bases agree with TRBD2. V lost 0 bases and J lost 8; bases outside the gene matches: 7. The CDR3 runs to 15 residues. CDR1 is SGHNT and CDR2 is YYREEE in the germline V gene (reference sequence). CDR3 amino acids: CASSLGWEGSGELFF. CDR3 DNA sequence: TGTGCCAGCAGCTTGGGTTGGGAGGGTTCGGGGGAGCTGTTTTTT.

The V gene is TRBV9, the J gene TRBJ2-5; D could derive from TRBD1 or TRBD2 (5 bases each). CDR3 length: 14 amino acids. Germline CDR1 and CDR2: SGDLS and YYNGEE. Trimming removed 0 bases from V and 4 bases from J, with 10 bases in between. The CDR3 DNA sequence: TGTGCCAGCAGCGTAGAGTGGGGGTCAGAGACCCAGTACTTC. Translating it yields CASSVEWGSETQYF.

The chain is built from TRBV5-8 and TRBJ2-1; possible D gene TRBD2, 8 bases. The CDR3 contains 15 residues. Germline V lookup: CDR1 SGHTS, CDR2 YDEGEE. Trimming removed 4 bases at V and 5 bases at J, with 16 bases between. The chain's CDR3 is CASSPREGANNEQFF. The CDR3 bases are TGTGCCAGCAGCCCCCGGGAGGGGGCTAACAATGAGCAGTTCTTC.

The chain links TRBV2 to TRBJ2-2; a weak D match, TRBD2 (6 bases). The CDR3 extends over 15 amino acids. Trimming left V 7 bases short and J 4 bases short, with 16 bases between. Germline V CDR1 and CDR2: SNHLY, FYNNEI. The CDR3 spells CASTGGSNPTGELFF. The DNA for the CDR3 is TGTGCCAGCACCGGGGGAAGCAATCCCACCGGGGAGCTGTTTTTT.

J is TRBJ2-7 and V is TRBV27; TRBD1 is a possible D gene (6 bases). Germline V lookup: CDR1 MNHEY, CDR2 SMNVEV (reference sequence). This CDR3 comprises 14 residues. Trimming stripped 5 bases from V and 5 bases from J, with 16 bases between. The chain's CDR3 is CASSRPGATDEQYF. The CDR3 DNA reads as TGTGCCAGCAGTCGGCCAGGGGCTACCGACGAGCAGTACTTC.

This clone was seen more than once but under ten times. The chain recombines TRBV6-5 with TRBJ1-1; 10 nucleotides line up with TRBD1. The CDR3 sequence is 14 residues long. V lost 5 bases to trimming and J lost 4 bases; unmatched junction nucleotides: 4. Germline V lookup: CDR1 MNHEY, CDR2 SVGAGI. The CDR3 region is CASSGGQGSTEAFF. CDR3 DNA sequence: TGTGCCAGCAGTGGGGGACAGGGGAGCACTGAAGCTTTCTTT.

CDR3 sequence reads: CASSRVGWYEQYF. The CDR3 DNA is TGTGCCAGCAGCCGAGTTGGGTGGTACGAGCAGTACTTC. The J gene is TRBJ2-7, the V gene TRBV7-9; D is unclear. Germline values: CDR1 SEHNR, CDR2 FQNEAQ (reference sequence). CDR3 length equals 13 residues. Trimming removed 5 bases at V and 4 bases at J, with 12 bases between.

The chain links TRBV7-2 to TRBJ2-1; D unresolved. V dropped 8 bases and J dropped 1 base, with 12 bases sitting between them. The CDR3 consists of 14 residues. In germline, CDR1 is SGHTA, CDR2 FQGNSA. The CDR3 coding sequence is TGTGCCAGCGTGCAGGAAGGGTCCTACAATGAGCAGTTCTTC. This encodes CASVQEGSYNEQFF. The variable domain in full, completed from reference TRBV7-2 and TRBJ2-1, reads GAGVSQSPSNKVTEKGKDVELRCDPISGHTALYWYRQSLGQGLEFLIYFQGNSAPDKSGLPSDRFSAERTGGSVSTLTIQRTQQEDSAVYLCASVQEGSYNEQFFGPGTRLTVL.

This clone was counted once. The chain links TRBV28 to TRBJ2-2; no reliable D call. CDR1 MDHEN and CDR2 SYDVKM come from the germline V gene. The CDR3 consists of 14 residues. The V end lost 10 bases, the J end lost 2 bases, and 14 bases lay between the germline ends. The CDR3 sequence is CATMDGLNTGELFF. The CDR3 DNA sequence: TGTGCCACGATGGACGGATTAAACACCGGGGAGCTGTTTTTT.

This clone occurred once. The chain combines TRBV5-1 with TRBJ2-2, with TRBD2 identical over 8 bases. V dropped 5 bases and J dropped 0; count of bases not matched to a gene: 6. Germline V gene sequence: CDR1 SGHRS, CDR2 YFSETQ. The length of the CDR3 is 16 residues. CDR3 coding DNA: TGCGCCAGCAGAAGGGACGGGGGGGCGAACACCGGGGAGCTGTTTTTT. Its translation is CASRRDGGANTGELFF.

Comments on this clone: The DNA is omitted, as the CDR3 cannot be located on it reliably, and the CDR3 follows TCRdb's listing. The chain has TRBV29-1 and TRBJ1-2. CDR1 is SQVTM, CDR2 ANQGSEA, per germline. 12 amino acids form the CDR3, both terminal residues included. CDR3 sequence reads: CSVADGSPRPTF.

The table lists this clone with a few counts. The chain joins TRBV18 to TRBJ2-1, with TRBD2 matching 11 bases. V trimming: 4 bases; J trimming: 6 bases; junction bases outside the gene matches: 11. Germline V gene data show CDR1 as KGHSH and CDR2 as LQKENI. This CDR3 spans 17 amino acids. CDR3 amino acids: CASSRVPSSGRTNEQFF. CDR3 bases: TGTGCCAGCTCACGAGTCCCTTCTAGCGGGAGGACCAATGAGCAGTTCTTC.

This chain uses TRBV19 with TRBJ2-7; 8 nucleotides agree with TRBD2. This CDR3 contains 14 residues. Losses at the gene ends were 3 bases for V and 4 bases for J; bases not matched to a gene: 5. Germline CDR1 is LNHDA and CDR2 is SQIVND (reference sequence). For the CDR3, the DNA is TGTGCCAGTAGTATGAACAGCGGGGGTTACGAGCAGTACTTC. It codes for CASSMNSGGYEQYF.

The chain has TRBV6-5 and TRBJ2-7; TRBD2 matches at 7 bases. CDR1 is MNHEY and CDR2 is SVGAGI in the germline V gene. CDR3 size: 14 residues. After removal of 5 bases from V and 2 bases from J, the junction contained 6 bases not matched to a gene. The CDR3 DNA reads TGTGCCAGCAGTCAGGTGGGAGGGCCCTACGAGCAGTACTTC. Protein product: CASSQVGGPYEQYF.

This clone was observed a handful of times. The CDR3 spells CASSVLAIDTGELFF. Written as DNA, the CDR3 is TGTGCCAGTAGTGTGTTGGCGATCGACACCGGGGAGCTGTTTTTT. V is TRBV19 and J is TRBJ2-2; D call uncertain. CDR3 length: 15 residues. V was trimmed by 5 bases and J by 3 bases, leaving 13 bases between them. Germline-derived CDR1 and CDR2 are LNHDA and SQIVND (reference sequence).

This sequence joins TRBV4-2 and TRBJ2-2; 7 nucleotides line up with TRBD2. With 4 bases clipped from V and 0 bases from J, the junction kept 8 bases outside the gene matches. Germline CDR1 LGHNA, CDR2 YNFKEQ. The CDR3 totals 17 residues. CDR3 loop: CASSPMGLAANTGELFF. The CDR3 DNA reads TGTGCCAGCAGCCCTATGGGGCTAGCGGCGAACACCGGGGAGCTGTTTTTT.

In this sample, this clone turned up a few times. The CDR3 region is CASSLESPSSGNTIYF. In DNA form, the CDR3 reads TGCGCCAGCAGCTTGGAATCGCCGAGCTCTGGAAACACCATATATTTT. This chain links TRBV5-1 with TRBJ1-3, with unresolved D. The CDR3 totals 16 residues. V dropped 0 bases and J dropped 0 bases, with 10 bases sitting between them. The V gene's germline CDR1 is SGHRS and CDR2 YFSETQ.

The chain has TRBV5-1 and TRBJ2-1; TRBD2 agrees at 15 bases. V lost 2 bases and J lost 9; bases outside the gene matches: 15. The CDR3 totals 19 residues. Germline V gene lookup returns CDR1 SGHRS and CDR2 YFSETQ. CDR3 sequence reads: CASSFGLAGGLRILGEQFF. The CDR3 DNA follows: TGCGCCAGCAGCTTTGGACTAGCGGGAGGGCTTCGGATACTCGGTGAGCAGTTCTTC.

The J gene is TRBJ2-5, the V gene TRBV15; TRBD2 matches 7 bases. Germline trimming cut 6 bases from V and 5 bases from J; bases unmatched to any gene: 6. Germline CDR1 reads LNHNV; CDR2 reads YYDKDF (reference sequence). This CDR3 spans 13 amino acids. CDR3 loop: CATRRGRGETQYF. CDR3 DNA sequence: TGTGCCACCAGACGCGGGCGGGGGGAGACCCAGTACTTC. Variable domain in full (rest from reference TRBV15 and TRBJ2-5): DAMVIQNPRYQVTQFGKPVTLSCSQTLNHNVMYWYQQKSSQAPKLLFHYYDKDFNNEADTPDNFQSRRPNTSFCFLDIRSPGLGDTAMYLCATRRGRGETQYFGPGTRLLVL.

The V call is TRBV12-5, the J call TRBJ1-1, with D possibly TRBD1 on 6 matching bases. Germline CDR1 reads LGHNT; CDR2 reads FRNRAP. The CDR3 spans 15 residues. Trimming took off 1 base at V and 1 base at J, with 10 bases between the two ends. CDR3 bases: TGTGCTAGTGGTTTGGGGAACAGGGCGAACACTGAAGCTTTCTTT. It encodes CASGLGNRANTEAFF.

On this clone itself: One end of the junction fails to match germline, which may point to a read error. The chain recombines TRBV7-7 with TRBJ2-7; no clear D. CDR3 length: 13 amino acids. Germline values: CDR1 SSHAT, CDR2 FNYEAQ (reference sequence). The CDR3 DNA is TGTGCTAGCAGCCCAAATCTCCAGTCCGAGCAGTACTTC. It yields the protein CASSPNLQSEQYF.

The chain employs TRBV5-6 and TRBJ2-6, with 8 bases that match TRBD2. CDR1 and CDR2 from the germline V gene are SGHDT and YYEEEE. Losses at the gene ends were 5 bases for V and 2 bases for J; bases not matched to a gene: 9. This CDR3 is 17 amino acids long. CDR3 region: CASREVAGSTGANVLTF. The DNA of the CDR3 is TGTGCCAGCAGAGAGGTAGCGGGAAGCACTGGGGCCAACGTCCTGACTTTC. The variable domain in full, with the rest retrieved from reference TRBV5-6 and TRBJ2-6, is DAGVTQSPTHLIKTRGQQVTLRCSPKSGHDTVSWYQQALGQGPQFIFQYYEEEERQRGNFPDRFSGHQFPNYSSELNVNALLLGDSALYLCASREVAGSTGANVLTFGAGSRLTVL.

CDR3 DNA sequence: TGTGCCAGCAGCTTTCATGGAGAGACCCAGTACTTC. The encoded protein is CASSFHGETQYF. This chain connects TRBV11-2 to TRBJ2-5; D gene ambiguous. V was clipped by 3 bases and J by 4 bases, with 6 bases between them. This CDR3 is 12 amino acids long. In germline, CDR1 is SGHAT, CDR2 FQNNGV.

This clone was observed a handful of times. The chain carries TRBV6-5 and TRBJ1-1; maybe TRBD1 (5 bases). This CDR3 comprises 13 residues. V lost 10 bases, J lost 0 bases, and 12 bases lay in between. Per the germline V gene, CDR1 is MNHEY and CDR2 is SVGAGI. The chain's CDR3 is CATRVLMNTEAFF. The CDR3 DNA sequence: TGTGCCACCAGGGTACTTATGAACACTGAAGCTTTCTTT.

The rearrangement uses TRBV30 and TRBJ2-2; possibly TRBD2 for D (6 bases). Germline V gene data show CDR1 as GTSNPN and CDR2 as SVGIG (reference sequence). This CDR3 spans 14 amino acids. Trimming pared 3 bases from V and 3 bases from J, leaving 11 bases between. The DNA of the CDR3 is TGTGCCTGGAGAGGAGGGAGAGACACCGGGGAGCTGTTTTTT. This codes for CAWRGGRDTGELFF.

In this sample, this clone turned up a few times. The genes are TRBV6-6 and TRBJ1-1; D not certain. The germline gives CDR1 MNHNY, CDR2 SVGAGI (reference sequence). V was trimmed by 7 bases and J by 3 bases, leaving 6 bases between them. This CDR3 comprises 11 residues. CDR3 protein: CASIGYTEAFF. The CDR3 DNA is TGTGCCAGCATAGGTTACACTGAAGCTTTCTTT.

The chain couples TRBV7-9 to TRBJ2-7, with TRBD1 as a possible D gene (5 bases). Germline V gene lookup returns CDR1 SEHNR and CDR2 FQNEAQ (reference sequence). The CDR3 is 13 residues long. The V and J ends lost 2 bases and 5 bases respectively, with 10 bases between them. CDR3 DNA sequence: TGTGCCAGCAGCTTAACCCAGGGTAACGAGCAGTACTTC. Its protein product is CASSLTQGNEQYF. Looking up the rest from reference TRBV7-9 and TRBJ2-7 gives the full variable domain: DTGVSQNPRHKITKRGQNVTFRCDPISEHNRLYWYRQTLGQGPEFLTYFQNEAQLEKSRLLSDRFSAERPKGSFSTLEIQRTEQGDSAMYLCASSLTQGNEQYFGPGTRLTVT.